The 16 T cell receptor beta chains listed next were all sequenced from one sample in a study of T cell repertoires in cytomegalovirus infection. TCRdb reprocessed the reads via MiXCR and lists one record per CDR3 protein. Among 250,000 to 300,000 distinct CDR3 sequences listed, approximately 9.2% were seen once. Sequenced sample: PBMCs. The receptors shown here come from a human donor in good health (CMV status not recorded). Some clones in this sample may be carry-over from other donors' samples.

This clonotype was observed many times. The J gene is TRBJ2-3, the V gene TRBV6-6; a possible D gene is TRBD2 (6 bases). The V and J ends lost 0 bases and 3 bases respectively, with 10 bases between them. Germline V gene lookup returns CDR1 MNHNY and CDR2 SVGAGI (reference sequence). This CDR3 is 15 amino acids long. CDR3 sequence reads: CASSYSVGRTDTQYF. The CDR3 DNA reads as TGTGCCAGCAGTTACTCAGTCGGGAGAACAGATACGCAGTATTTT.

This clonotype appeared many times. V is TRBV28 and J is TRBJ1-1; TRBD1 might be the D (6 bases). There are 15 residues in the CDR3. Per the germline V gene, CDR1 is MDHEN and CDR2 is SYDVKM. V shed 4 bases and J shed 1 base, with 13 bases lying between them. The CDR3 spells CASSSRDTGNTEAFF. CDR3 nucleotides: TGTGCCAGCAGTTCCCGGGACACTGGGAACACTGAAGCTTTCTTT.

This clonotype occurred a few times. The chain carries TRBV28 and TRBJ2-7; D is perhaps TRBD2 (6 bases). The CDR3 consists of 12 residues. CDR1 is MDHEN and CDR2 is SYDVKM in the germline V gene. The germline V and J ends were trimmed by 3 bases and 6 bases, with 9 bases remaining between them. The CDR3 is CASSFVGGEQYF. The CDR3 region has the DNA TGTGCCAGCAGTTTCGTCGGGGGCGAGCAGTACTTC. The full variable domain, completed using reference TRBV28 and TRBJ2-7, is DVKVTQSSRYLVKRTGEKVFLECVQDMDHENMFWYRQDPGLGLRLIYFSYDVKMKEKGDIPEGYSVSREKKERFSLILESASTNQTSMYLCASSFVGGEQYFGPGTRLTVT.

This clonotype was counted many times. The chain combines TRBV19 with TRBJ1-5, with TRBD1 matching 7 bases. V lost 9 bases, J lost 3 bases, and 8 bases stayed unmatched. This CDR3 contains 14 residues. In germline, CDR1 is LNHDA, CDR2 SQIVND (reference sequence). DNA for the CDR3: TGTGCCAGCCAGGACAGGCCCCCCAATCAGCCCCAGCATTTT. Protein sequence: CASQDRPPNQPQHF.

In this sample, this clonotype turned up many times. V and J are TRBV7-2 and TRBJ1-2; D gene uncertain. The V gene's germline CDR1 is SGHTA and CDR2 FQGNSA. The CDR3 covers 16 residues. Trimming took off 4 bases at V and 4 bases at J, with 19 bases between the two ends. CDR3 nucleotides: TGTGCCAGCAGCTCCTCAATCGGGGAGGTCGCCTATGGCTACACCTTC. Its protein is CASSSSIGEVAYGYTF.

This clonotype was seen many times. The chain uses TRBV7-8 and TRBJ2-7, with a weak D call TRBD1 (5 bases). CDR1 is SGHVS and CDR2 is FQNEAQ in the germline V gene. The CDR3 length is 15 residues. V dropped 4 bases and J dropped 5 bases, with 18 bases sitting between them. CDR3 region: CASSSPRQRINEQYF. CDR3 sequence (DNA): TGTGCCAGCAGCTCCCCGAGACAGAGGATCAACGAGCAGTACTTC.

This clonotype was picked up many times. The chain combines TRBV7-2 with TRBJ1-6; TRBD1 matches 7 bases. J was trimmed by 2 bases and V by 2 bases; bases with no gene match: 12. The CDR3 runs to 19 residues. Germline CDR1 reads SGHTA; CDR2 reads FQGNSA. The chain's CDR3 is CASSLRGDSFSTYNSPLHF. In nucleotides, the CDR3 is TGTGCCAGCAGCTTACGGGGGGACAGTTTTAGCACCTATAATTCACCCCTCCACTTT.

The rearrangement uses TRBV18 and TRBJ2-1; 14 nucleotides agree with TRBD2. Per germline, CDR1 KGHSH and CDR2 LQKENI. V was clipped by 5 bases and J by 4 bases; unmatched bases: 4. The CDR3 is 16 amino acids. As DNA, the CDR3 is TGTGCCAGCTCAGCGGGACTAGCGGGAGCTTACAATGAGCAGTTCTTC. Residues: CASSAGLAGAYNEQFF.

This clonotype was recorded at least ten times. The chain couples TRBV7-2 to TRBJ1-1, with D unclear. Trimming shortened V by 5 bases and J by 3 bases, and 13 bases separated the two germline ends. CDR3 length: 14 residues. The germline V gene encodes CDR1 SGHTA and CDR2 FQGNSA. The CDR3 sequence: CASSPRVGHTEAFF. In nucleotides, the CDR3 is TGTGCCAGCAGCCCCCGAGTGGGTCACACTGAAGCTTTCTTT.

Note on this clonotype: One base away lies a much larger clone, so this may be a sequencing read error. The J gene is TRBJ2-7, the V gene TRBV3-1; D uncertain. The CDR3 length is 12 residues. CDR1 is LGHDT, CDR2 YNNKEL, per germline (reference sequence). The CDR3 coding sequence is TGTGTCAGCAGCCAATTCTCCTACGAGCAGTACTTC. Its translation: CVSSQFSYEQYF.

This clonotype was picked up a small number of times. The gene calls are TRBV24-1 and TRBJ2-1; no definite D call. Germline V gene sequence: CDR1 KGHDR, CDR2 SFDVKD. This CDR3 spans 13 amino acids. Trimming cost V 1 base and J 5 bases, with 5 bases left between them. The CDR3 sequence: CATSDFPNNEQFF. CDR3 DNA sequence: TGTGCCACCAGTGATTTCCCCAACAATGAGCAGTTCTTC.

This clonotype was detected only a few times. This chain connects TRBV12-3 or TRBV12-4 to TRBJ1-1; TRBD1 might be the D (5 bases). V lost 5 bases to trimming and J lost 5 bases, with 21 bases between them. CDR3 length equals 16 residues. As DNA, the CDR3 is TGTGCCAGCAGTCCGGGTATGGGGCCCACGGGGACTGAAGCTTTCTTT. It translates to CASSPGMGPTGTEAFF.

Many counts were recorded for this clonotype. The chain uses TRBV4-3 and TRBJ2-1; 10 bases map to TRBD1. The CDR3 spans 15 residues. CDR1 LGHNA and CDR2 YSLEER come from the germline V gene. V trimming: 3 bases; J trimming: 8 bases; junction bases outside the gene matches: 7. The CDR3 DNA reads TGCGCCAGCAGCCAGGGACAGGGGTTGGTCGATGAGCAGTTCTTC. Translated, it gives CASSQGQGLVDEQFF.

The V call is TRBV7-2, the J call TRBJ1-6; perhaps TRBD1 as D (5 bases). CDR3 length: 14 amino acids. Germline CDR1 SGHTA, CDR2 FQGNSA. V was shortened by 1 base and J by 9 bases, with 10 bases between the two germline ends. The CDR3 protein is CASSLGDGFSPLHF. In DNA, the CDR3 is TGTGCCAGCAGCTTAGGGGACGGTTTTTCACCCCTCCACTTT.

The sample holds many counts of this clonotype. The CDR3 sequence is CASRSGAGGELFF. The CDR3 DNA is TGTGCCAGCAGGTCGGGAGCGGGCGGGGAGCTGTTTTTT. This sequence joins TRBV7-2 and TRBJ2-2; D is perhaps TRBD2 (6 bases). Germline CDR1 reads SGHTA; CDR2 reads FQGNSA. This CDR3 has 13 amino acids. V was shortened by 6 bases and J by 7 bases, with 12 bases between the two germline ends. Variable domain in full (rest from reference TRBV7-2 and TRBJ2-2): GAGVSQSPSNKVTEKGKDVELRCDPISGHTALYWYRQSLGQGLEFLIYFQGNSAPDKSGLPSDRFSAERTGGSVSTLTIQRTQQEDSAVYLCASRSGAGGELFFGEGSRLTVL.

There are a few counts of this clonotype. This chain connects TRBV5-1 to TRBJ2-1, with 7 bases fitting TRBD1. Unmatched junction bases numbered 6, after V lost 4 bases and J lost 2 bases. Germline V gene sequence: CDR1 SGHRS, CDR2 YFSETQ. This CDR3 contains 15 residues. The CDR3 region is CASSPGQAAYNEQFF. The CDR3 nucleotides read TGCGCCAGCAGCCCTGGACAGGCGGCCTACAATGAGCAGTTCTTC.